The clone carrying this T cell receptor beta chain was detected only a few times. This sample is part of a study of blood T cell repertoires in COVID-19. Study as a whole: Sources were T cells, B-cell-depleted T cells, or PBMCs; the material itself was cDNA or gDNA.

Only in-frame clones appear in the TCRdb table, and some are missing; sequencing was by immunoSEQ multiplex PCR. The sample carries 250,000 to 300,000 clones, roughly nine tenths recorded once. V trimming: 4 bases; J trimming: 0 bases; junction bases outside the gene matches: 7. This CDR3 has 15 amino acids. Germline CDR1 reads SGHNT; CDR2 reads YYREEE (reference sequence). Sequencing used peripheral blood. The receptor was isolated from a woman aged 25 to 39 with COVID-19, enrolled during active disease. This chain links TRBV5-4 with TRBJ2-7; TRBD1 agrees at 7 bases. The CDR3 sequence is CASSDRELGSYEQYF. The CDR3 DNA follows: TGTGCCAGCAGCGACAGGGAATTGGGCTCCTACGAGCAGTACTTC.